Each of the 2 T cell receptor beta chains below was sequenced from the same sample in a study of Graves' ophthalmopathy and Graves' hyperthyroidism. Scientists amplified the TCR beta CDR3 regions from RNA transcripts. HTBI primers primed a first-round RT-PCR, and a second-round multiplex PCR followed. TCRdb independently ran MiXCR on the multiplex PCR reads; one entry per CDR3 protein. This sample carries under 800,000 distinct CDR3 sequences, over 20% of them seen once, and the ten largest clones take roughly 6.9%. What was sequenced was peripheral blood. The source is a woman aged 18-30 years with stable Graves' hyperthyroidism. Some clones in this sample may be carry-over from other donors' samples.

The chain recombines TRBV20-1 with TRBJ2-7, with 7 positions matching TRBD1. The CDR3 consists of 13 residues. From germline, CDR1 is DFQATT and CDR2 SNEGSKA (reference sequence). Germline trimming cut 5 bases from V and 3 bases from J; bases unmatched to any gene: 7. The CDR3 DNA is TGCAGTGCTCGACAGGGTCGAAGCTACGAGCAGTACTTC. It translates to CSARQGRSYEQYF.

This chain joins TRBV7-8 and TRBJ1-3; 7 bases map to TRBD1. Trimming cost V 2 bases and J 0 bases; bases outside gene matches: 7. The CDR3 has 17 amino acids. Germline V gene data show CDR1 as SGHVS and CDR2 as FQNEAQ. The CDR3 spells CASSLRDSSYSGNTIYF. The CDR3, as DNA: TGTGCCAGCAGCTTACGGGACAGTTCCTACTCTGGAAACACCATATATTTT.